The 3 T cell receptor beta chains below all came from one sample that was sequenced in a study of T cells in tuberculosis. The assay was immunoSEQ multiplex PCR, and TCRdb's table has in-frame clones only and misses some. This table holds under 40,000 clones, roughly 86% found once. Time point given: new active TB diagnosis, blood taken before or within 7 days of starting treatment. The sequencing here drew on PBMCs, taken at tuberculosis diagnosis. The receptors come from an adult with tuberculosis.

The CDR3 loop is CASEQGTEAFF. The DNA of the CDR3 is TGTGCCAGCGAACAGGGCACTGAAGCTTTCTTT. The chain links TRBV5-4 to TRBJ1-1; a possible D gene is TRBD1 (6 bases). The CDR3 length is 11 residues. Germline assignment: CDR1 SGHNT and CDR2 YYREEE (reference sequence). Trimming took 7 bases from V and 4 from J, leaving 8 bases between them.

This rearrangement joins TRBV2 to TRBJ2-5; unclear D gene. From germline, CDR1 is SNHLY and CDR2 FYNNEI. V was clipped by 6 bases and J by 0 bases, with 8 bases between them. There are 13 residues in the CDR3. The CDR3 is CASRAEYQETQYF. The CDR3 DNA is TGTGCCAGCAGGGCGGAGTACCAAGAGACCCAGTACTTC.

The chain has TRBV19 and TRBJ2-6; unclear D gene. V dropped 8 bases and J dropped 0 bases, with 11 bases sitting between them. Germline V gene data show CDR1 as LNHDA and CDR2 as SQIVND (reference sequence). The CDR3 contains 15 residues. CDR3: CASGDGYSGANVLTF. CDR3 in DNA: TGTGCCAGTGGAGATGGGTACTCTGGGGCCAACGTCCTGACTTTC.